This T cell receptor beta chain was retrieved from a study of blood T cell repertoires in COVID-19. For the study at large: Acute and convalescent COVID-19 samples came from the United States, Italy and Spain. From T cells, B-cell-depleted T cells, or PBMCs came the material, which was cDNA or gDNA.

Per the study methods: Amplified reference gene primers provided the basis for estimating nucleated cell counts. The assay was immunoSEQ multiplex PCR, and TCRdb's table has in-frame clones only and misses some. The V and J calls and clone size come from that table; D and trimming were worked out from the DNA. There are fewer than 250,000 clones in the sample; under 90% occur only once, and 10% lies in the top ten. V was cut by 2 bases and J by 0 bases, with 11 bases left in between. The V gene's germline CDR1 is SGHTA and CDR2 FQGNSA. The CDR3 spans 16 residues. Followed longitudinally, the Seattle patients had been enrolled during active infection.

Sequences were obtained from peripheral blood. This receptor was obtained from a woman older than 75 with COVID-19, enrolled during active disease. This chain joins TRBV7-2 and TRBJ2-4; D unresolved. The CDR3 spells CASSLSFTLAKNIQYF. For the CDR3, the DNA is TGTGCCAGCAGCTTATCGTTCACTCTAGCCAAAAACATTCAGTACTTC.